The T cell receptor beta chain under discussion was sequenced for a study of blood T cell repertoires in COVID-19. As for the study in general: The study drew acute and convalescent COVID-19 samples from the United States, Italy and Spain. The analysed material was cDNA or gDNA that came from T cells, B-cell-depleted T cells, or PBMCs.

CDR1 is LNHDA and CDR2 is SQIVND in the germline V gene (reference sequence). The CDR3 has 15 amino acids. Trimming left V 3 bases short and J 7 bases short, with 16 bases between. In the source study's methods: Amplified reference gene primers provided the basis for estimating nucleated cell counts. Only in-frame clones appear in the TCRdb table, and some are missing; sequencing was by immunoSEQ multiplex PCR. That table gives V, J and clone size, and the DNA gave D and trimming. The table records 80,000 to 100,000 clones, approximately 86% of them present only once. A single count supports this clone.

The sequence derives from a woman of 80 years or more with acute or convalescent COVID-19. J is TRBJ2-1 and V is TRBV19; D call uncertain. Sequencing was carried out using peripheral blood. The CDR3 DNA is TGTGCCAGTAGTATTGGCCCCTTGGAGAGTAATGAGCAGTTCTTC. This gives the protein CASSIGPLESNEQFF.